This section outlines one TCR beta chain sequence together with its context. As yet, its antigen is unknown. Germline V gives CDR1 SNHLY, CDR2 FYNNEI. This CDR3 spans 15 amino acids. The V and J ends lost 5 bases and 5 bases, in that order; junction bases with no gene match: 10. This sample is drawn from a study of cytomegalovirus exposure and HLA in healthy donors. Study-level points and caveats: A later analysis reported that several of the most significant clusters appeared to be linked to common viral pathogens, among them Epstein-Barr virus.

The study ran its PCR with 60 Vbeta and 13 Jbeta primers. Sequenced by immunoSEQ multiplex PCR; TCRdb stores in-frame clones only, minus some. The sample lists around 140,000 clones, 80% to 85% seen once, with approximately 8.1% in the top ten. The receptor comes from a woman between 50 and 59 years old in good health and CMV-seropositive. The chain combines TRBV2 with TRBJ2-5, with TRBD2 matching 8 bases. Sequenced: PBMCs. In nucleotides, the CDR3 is TGTGCCAGCAGTTCCGCATTCGGGGGGGTGGAGACCCAGTACTTC. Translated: CASSSAFGGVETQYF.